This passage covers 26 T cell receptor beta chains from one sample sequenced in a study of cytomegalovirus exposure and HLA in healthy donors. With 60 Vbeta and 13 Jbeta primers, the PCR was carried out. This table comes from immunoSEQ multiplex PCR, and its TCRdb copy is limited to in-frame clones, with some not included. This sample has around 220,000 clones, with 60% to 80% found just once. Material: PBMCs. Source of these receptors: a woman aged 25 to 39 in good health and CMV-seronegative.

The rearrangement uses TRBV10-2 and TRBJ1-1; no reliable D call. The CDR3 sequence is 14 residues long. V lost 4 bases, J lost 0 bases, and 9 bases lay in between. CDR1 is WSHSY, CDR2 SAAADI, per germline. The CDR3 DNA reads TGCGCCAGCAGTGTGGGCAGCATGAACACTGAAGCTTTCTTT. It is translated as CASSVGSMNTEAFF.

The chain recombines TRBV11-1 with TRBJ2-3; 7 bases line up with TRBD2. In germline, CDR1 is SGHAT, CDR2 FQDESV (reference sequence). The CDR3 totals 16 residues. Trimming took 5 bases from V and 5 from J; bases not matched to a gene: 13. The CDR3 DNA reads TGTGCCAGCAGCCGCGGGCGCGGGGGTTGGGGAGATACGCAGTATTTT. This sequence encodes CASSRGRGGWGDTQYF.

V is TRBV21-1 and J is TRBJ2-2; no DNA check was done on the table's D call, TRBD2. TRBV21-1 is assigned pseudogene status. This CDR3 contains 18 residues. This CDR3 is CASTITGTSASNTGELFF. Here the CDR3 DNA reads TGTGCCAGCACCATAACCGGGACTAGCGCTTCGAACACCGGGGAGCTGTTTTTT.

The chain couples TRBV25-1 to TRBJ1-6, with 7 bases identical to TRBD1. Germline loops: CDR1 MGHDK, CDR2 SYGVNS. The V gene end was trimmed by 7 bases and the J gene end by 7 bases; junction bases not matched to a gene: 7. This CDR3 spans 14 amino acids. CDR3 nucleotides: TGTGCCAGCACTCTGGGACAGAGGAATTCACCCCTCCACTTT. The encoded protein is CASTLGQRNSPLHF.

This rearrangement joins TRBV7-8 to TRBJ2-7, with 8 bases aligning to TRBD1. CDR1 is SGHVS and CDR2 is FQNEAQ in the germline V gene. This CDR3 region has 17 residues. With 2 bases clipped from V and 2 bases from J, the junction kept 11 bases outside the gene matches. The CDR3 DNA is TGTGCCAGCAGCTTACGTGGTAGTCCGACAGGGGCCTACGAGCAGTACTTC. It is translated as CASSLRGSPTGAYEQYF.

The chain has TRBV10-1 and TRBJ2-1; TRBD2 matches 14 bases. V trimming: 6 bases; J trimming: 8 bases; junction bases outside the gene matches: 3. Germline V CDR1 and CDR2: WNHNN, SYGVQD (reference sequence). The length of the CDR3 is 14 residues. CDR3 bases: TGCGCCAGCAGCCGACTAGCGGGGGGGTATGAGCAGTTCTTC. This encodes CASSRLAGGYEQFF.

J is TRBJ2-7 and V is TRBV6-1, with 8 nucleotides matching TRBD2. CDR3 length: 14 amino acids. V dropped 2 bases and J dropped 6; count of bases not matched to a gene: 6. Germline V CDR1 and CDR2: MNHNS, SASEGT. CDR3 residues: CASSERIGGGEQYF. Written as DNA, the CDR3 is TGTGCCAGCAGTGAACGTATCGGGGGGGGCGAGCAGTACTTC.

The chain has TRBV7-3 and TRBJ2-7, with a possible D match to TRBD1 (6 bases). V was pared by 4 bases and J by 2 bases, with 15 bases between. In germline, CDR1 is SGHTA, CDR2 FQGTGA. The CDR3 extends over 15 amino acids. CDR3 loop: CASSSQPGQAYEQYF. The CDR3 region has the DNA TGTGCCAGCAGCTCCCAACCGGGACAAGCCTACGAGCAGTACTTC.

This clone was recorded only once. V is TRBV10-3 and J is TRBJ2-7; D perhaps matches TRBD2 (10 bases). The CDR3 covers 17 residues. V lost 6 bases and J 2 bases, leaving 23 bases between the germline ends. CDR1 is ENHRY and CDR2 is SYGVKD in the germline V gene. Here the CDR3 reads CAIRGQGISGGTYEQYF. Written as DNA, the CDR3 is TGTGCCATCAGGGGACAGGGAATTAGCGGGGGGACCTACGAGCAGTACTTC.

The chain combines TRBV11-3 with TRBJ1-2; TRBD1 agrees at 9 bases. In germline, CDR1 is SGHNT, CDR2 YENEEA. V dropped 4 bases and J dropped 4; count of bases not matched to a gene: 7. The CDR3 contains 15 residues. CDR3 coding DNA: TGTGCCAGCAGCTCCACACAGGGGGCTCGCTATGGCTACACCTTC. Its translation is CASSSTQGARYGYTF.

The rearrangement joins TRBV5-1 to TRBJ2-1, with 8 bases fitting TRBD2. The CDR3 is made up of 14 amino acids. V lost 4 bases and J lost 9; bases outside the gene matches: 9. Germline V lookup: CDR1 SGHRS, CDR2 YFSETQ. CDR3 nucleotide sequence: TGCGCCAGCAGCGCGGGACTAGGAAGCGGTGAGCAGTTCTTC. It translates to CASSAGLGSGEQFF.

The V call is TRBV5-8, the J call TRBJ1-1, with 12 bases matching TRBD1. This CDR3 spans 19 amino acids. Germline V gives CDR1 SGHTS, CDR2 YDEGEE. Trimming at V came to 6 bases and at J to 2 bases, leaving 17 bases not matched to a gene. CDR3 sequence reads: CASTHPRGQGADDNTEAFF. CDR3 nucleotides: TGTGCCAGCACCCACCCTCGGGGACAGGGGGCGGATGACAACACTGAAGCTTTCTTT.

The chain couples TRBV4-1 to TRBJ2-3; 7 bases are a match to TRBD1. J gave up 6 bases and V 4 bases, and 13 bases lay outside the gene matches. The V gene's germline CDR1 is MGHRA and CDR2 YSYEKL. CDR3 length: 16 amino acids. CDR3 protein: CASSLELGQSSDTQYF. CDR3 DNA: TGCGCCAGCAGCCTTGAGTTGGGACAGTCGTCGGATACGCAGTATTTT.

The chain links TRBV9 to TRBJ2-3; TRBD2 aligns across 10 bases. The CDR3 covers 17 residues. Germline lookup yields CDR1 SGDLS and CDR2 YYNGEE. Trimming at V came to 4 bases and at J to 6 bases, leaving 14 bases not matched to a gene. The CDR3 DNA reads as TGTGCCAGCAGCCTCTGGGGGAGCGGGGGGGCCCGGGATACGCAGTATTTT. Protein sequence: CASSLWGSGGARDTQYF.

The chain uses TRBV5-6 and TRBJ2-3; tentatively, D is TRBD2 (6 bases). The CDR3 has 17 amino acids. Germline CDR1 is SGHDT and CDR2 is YYEEEE. V gave up 6 bases and J gave up 6 bases, with 26 bases separating them. The CDR3 region has the DNA TGTGCCAGCATGAGGGGCGCGGGGAGCGCCCCTAGGGATACGCAGTATTTT. Its translation is CASMRGAGSAPRDTQYF.

The chain carries TRBV5-4 and TRBJ1-1; 7 nucleotides align to TRBD1. Germline trimming cut 4 bases from V and 8 bases from J; bases unmatched to any gene: 11. The CDR3 is 14 residues long. The V gene's germline CDR1 is SGHNT and CDR2 YYREEE (reference sequence). The CDR3 reads CASSITGVRIEAFF. CDR3 DNA: TGTGCCAGCAGCATAACAGGGGTCCGTATAGAAGCTTTCTTT.

Regarding this clone: One junction end disagrees with the germline gene, perhaps due to a read error. The chain uses TRBV7-9 and TRBJ2-7; D gene uncertain. The CDR3 sequence is 12 residues long. The germline gives CDR1 SEHNR, CDR2 FQNEAQ (reference sequence). The CDR3 spells CSSSQIAYEQYF. CDR3 bases: TGTTCCAGCAGCCAAATTGCCTACGAGCAGTACTTC.

V and J are TRBV9 and TRBJ1-1, with 10 bases identical to TRBD1. Trimming at V came to 0 bases and at J to 4 bases, leaving 6 bases not matched to a gene. The CDR3 runs to 16 residues. Germline CDR1 and CDR2: SGDLS and YYNGEE. CDR3: CASSVAGTGVRTEAFF. The DNA of the CDR3 is TGTGCCAGCAGCGTAGCTGGGACAGGGGTCCGCACTGAAGCTTTCTTT. Based on the CDR3 plus reference TRBV9 and TRBJ1-1, the full variable domain is DSGVTQTPKHLITATGQRVTLRCSPRSGDLSVYWYQQSLDQGLQFLIQYYNGEERAKGNILERFSAQQFPDLHSELNLSSLELGDSALYFCASSVAGTGVRTEAFFGQGTRLTVV.

The J gene is TRBJ1-1, the V gene TRBV30; a possible D gene is TRBD1 (5 bases). Germline-derived CDR1 and CDR2 are GTSNPN and SVGIG (reference sequence). V lost 5 bases, J lost 4 bases, and 11 bases lay in between. The CDR3 has 12 residues. In DNA form, the CDR3 reads TGTGCCTGGGGGGACTCCCCCACTGAAGCTTTCTTT. This encodes CAWGDSPTEAFF.

The J gene is TRBJ1-3, the V gene TRBV29-1; D ambiguous. V was trimmed by 0 bases and J by 9 bases, leaving 6 bases between them. The length of the CDR3 is 11 residues. In germline, CDR1 is SQVTM, CDR2 ANQGSEA. The CDR3 nucleotides are TGCAGCGTTGAAGAGACATCCACCATATATTTT. Translated: CSVEETSTIYF.

The V gene is TRBV11-3, the J gene TRBJ2-1; the match to TRBD2 covers 9 bases. J was trimmed by 6 bases and V by 2 bases; bases with no gene match: 2. CDR3 length: 14 amino acids. Germline CDR1 is SGHNT and CDR2 is YENEEA. The CDR3: CASSLLSGSNEQFF. CDR3 sequence (DNA): TGTGCCAGCAGCTTACTTAGCGGGAGCAATGAGCAGTTCTTC.

J is TRBJ1-6 and V is TRBV6-5; D gene uncertain. The V gene's germline CDR1 is MNHEY and CDR2 SVGAGI. This CDR3 spans 15 amino acids. Between the trimmed V and J ends, which lost 2 bases and 3 bases, there was a span of 8 bases. DNA of the CDR3: TGTGCCAGCAGTTACAGGAGCGTCTATAATTCACCCCTCCACTTT. Its protein is CASSYRSVYNSPLHF.

CDR3 protein: CASQGWGEAYNEQFF. In DNA form, the CDR3 reads TGTGCCAGCCAAGGTTGGGGAGAGGCCTACAATGAGCAGTTCTTC. This sequence joins TRBV6-6 and TRBJ2-1, with a possible D match to TRBD2 (5 bases). This CDR3 contains 15 residues. CDR1 MNHNY and CDR2 SVGAGI come from the germline V gene (reference sequence). V gave up 8 bases and J gave up 2 bases, with 16 bases separating them.

This clone has a single count. The rearrangement uses TRBV5-1 and TRBJ2-2; D is possibly TRBD2 (5 bases). CDR3 length equals 14 residues. Trimming took 0 bases from V and 7 from J, leaving 10 bases between them. CDR1 and CDR2 from the germline V gene are SGHRS and YFSETQ. The CDR3 sequence: CASSLDPGIGELFF. The CDR3 bases are TGCGCCAGCAGCTTGGATCCGGGAATCGGGGAGCTGTTTTTT. The variable domain in full, with the rest retrieved from reference TRBV5-1 and TRBJ2-2, is KAGVTQTPRYLIKTRGQQVTLSCSPISGHRSVSWYQQTPGQGLQFLFEYFSETQRNKGNFPGRFSGRQFSNSRSEMNVSTLELGDSALYLCASSLDPGIGELFFGEGSRLTVL.

The CDR3 nucleotides read TGTGCCAGCACCCCGGACAGGGCTGGAGGAGAGACCCAGTACTTC. Its translation is CASTPDRAGGETQYF. The V and J genes are TRBV2 and TRBJ2-5, with TRBD1 matching over 8 bases. CDR1 SNHLY and CDR2 FYNNEI come from the germline V gene. The CDR3 is 15 amino acids. The V and J ends lost 7 bases and 4 bases, in that order; junction bases with no gene match: 11.

This chain connects TRBV6-5 to TRBJ2-1, with D possibly being TRBD2 (5 bases). V was pared by 4 bases and J by 7 bases, with 11 bases between. Germline CDR1 reads MNHEY; CDR2 reads SVGAGI. This CDR3 is built from 13 residues. This CDR3 is CASSLRRLNEQFF. CDR3 nucleotides: TGTGCCAGCAGTTTACGGCGACTAAATGAGCAGTTCTTC.